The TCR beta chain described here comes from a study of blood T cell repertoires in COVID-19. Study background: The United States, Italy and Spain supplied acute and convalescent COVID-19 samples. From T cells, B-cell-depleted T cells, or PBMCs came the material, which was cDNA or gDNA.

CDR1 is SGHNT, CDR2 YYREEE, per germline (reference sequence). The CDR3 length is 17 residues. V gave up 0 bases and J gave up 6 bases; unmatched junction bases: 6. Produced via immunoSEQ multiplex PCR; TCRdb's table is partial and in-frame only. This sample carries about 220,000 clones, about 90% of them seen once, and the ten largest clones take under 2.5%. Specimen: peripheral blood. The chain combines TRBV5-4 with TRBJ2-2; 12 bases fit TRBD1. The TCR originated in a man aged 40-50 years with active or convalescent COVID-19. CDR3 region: CASSLAPGQGAPGELFF. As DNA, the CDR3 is TGTGCCAGCAGCTTGGCACCGGGACAGGGGGCGCCCGGGGAGCTGTTTTTT.